One and the same sample provided the 10 T cell receptor beta chains below, sequenced in a study of OX40 agonist ivuxolimab in advanced cancers. The repertoire was sequenced with immunoSEQ multiplex PCR; TCRdb's copy has only in-frame clones and lacks some. The sample has more than 85,000 clones, roughly 85% seen once. The sequences come from CD4+ or CD8+ T cells sorted from blood, collected in a trial of the OX40 agonist ivuxolimab. These receptors originate from an adult with an advanced solid tumor such as melanoma, head and neck, liver or kidney cancer.

On this clone itself: It is likely a read error, because the conserved phenylalanine at the end of the CDR3 is missing. The chain carries TRBV9 and TRBJ1-6; D gene ambiguous. This CDR3 is 14 amino acids long. Germline-derived CDR1 and CDR2 are SGDLS and YYNGEE. V was cut by 0 bases and J by 7 bases, with 8 bases left in between. The CDR3 protein is CASSVATDNSPLHL. The CDR3 DNA is TGTGCCAGCAGCGTAGCTACGGACAATTCACCCCTCCACCTT.

The chain recombines TRBV29-1 with TRBJ1-1; D gene ambiguous. The CDR3 sequence is 14 residues long. Between the trimmed V and J ends, which lost 4 bases and 6 bases, there was a span of 18 bases. In germline, CDR1 is SQVTM, CDR2 ANQGSEA. CDR3 loop: CSVGVKAGSSEAFF. In nucleotides, the CDR3 is TGCAGCGTTGGGGTTAAGGCAGGAAGTTCTGAAGCTTTCTTT. Full variable domain (remainder filled in from reference TRBV29-1 and TRBJ1-1): SAVISQKPSRDICQRGTSLTIQCQVDSQVTMMFWYRQQPGQSLTLIATANQGSEATYESGFVIDKFPISRPNLTFSTLTVSNMSPEDSSIYLCSVGVKAGSSEAFFGQGTRLTVV.

The count of this clone is one. The J gene is TRBJ2-3, the V gene TRBV4-2, with D perhaps TRBD1 (6 bases). The germline V gene encodes CDR1 LGHNA and CDR2 YNFKEQ. There are 16 residues in the CDR3. V lost 1 base, J lost 2 bases, and 13 bases lay in between. CDR3 DNA: TGTGCCAGCAGCCAAGCTCGGACAGCTTCCACAGATACGCAGTATTTT. Translating gives CASSQARTASTDTQYF.

This chain connects TRBV2 to TRBJ2-5, with D possibly matching TRBD1 (5 bases). The germline gives CDR1 SNHLY, CDR2 FYNNEI. This CDR3 has 15 amino acids. V lost 4 bases and J 4 bases, leaving 16 bases between the germline ends. CDR3 bases: TGTGCCAGCAGTGTTTCAGGCCGTCAGGGAGAGACCCAGTACTTC. It codes for CASSVSGRQGETQYF.

The chain employs TRBV4-3 and TRBJ2-7; a weak D match, TRBD1 (5 bases). The germline V gene encodes CDR1 LGHNA and CDR2 YSLEER. Trimming removed 0 bases from V and 3 bases from J, with 9 bases in between. The CDR3 sequence is 14 residues long. The CDR3 DNA follows: TGCGCCAGCAGCCAAGATAGAAGGGGCTACGAGCAGTACTTC. This gives the protein CASSQDRRGYEQYF.

The chain links TRBV28 to TRBJ1-2; TRBD1 aligns across 9 bases. Germline V gives CDR1 MDHEN, CDR2 SYDVKM. The CDR3 contains 14 residues. Trimming at V came to 9 bases and at J to 2 bases, leaving 7 bases not matched to a gene. The CDR3 bases are TGTGCCAGTAAGACAGGGGGTGTGAACTATGGCTACACCTTC. It yields the protein CASKTGGVNYGYTF.

The chain carries TRBV2 and TRBJ2-4; either TRBD1 or TRBD2 may fit D (5 bases each). Trimming took off 2 bases at V and 9 bases at J, with 17 bases between the two ends. The V gene's germline CDR1 is SNHLY and CDR2 FYNNEI. The length of the CDR3 is 15 residues. CDR3 residues: CASSESVSRGAIQYF. The DNA for the CDR3 is TGTGCCAGCAGTGAAAGTGTGAGCCGGGGCGCCATTCAGTACTTC.

The rearrangement joins TRBV5-1 to TRBJ1-1, with D possibly being TRBD1 (5 bases). Trimming pared 1 base from V and 5 bases from J, leaving 18 bases between. The CDR3 has 16 residues. Germline V gives CDR1 SGHRS, CDR2 YFSETQ. The CDR3 spells CASSLRGRDSGTEAFF. In nucleotides, the CDR3 is TGCGCCAGCAGCTTGAGAGGGAGGGACTCGGGGACTGAAGCTTTCTTT.

The chain has TRBV6-5 and TRBJ2-5; 8 bases match TRBD2. This CDR3 has 12 amino acids. V shed 11 bases, J shed 5 bases, and the junction held 7 bases outside the gene matches. Germline CDR1 is MNHEY and CDR2 is SVGAGI. Here the CDR3 reads CASRGGYETQYF. The CDR3 nucleotides read TGTGCCTCCCGGGGGGGTTACGAGACCCAGTACTTC.

The chain couples TRBV11-3 to TRBJ2-1; D is unresolved. CDR3 length: 12 amino acids. Between the trimmed V and J ends, which lost 2 bases and 12 bases, there was a span of 11 bases. Germline V CDR1 and CDR2: SGHNT, YENEEA. The CDR3 DNA reads TGTGCCAGCAGCTTAAGGCCTTGGGGGCAGTTCTTC. It specifies CASSLRPWGQFF.